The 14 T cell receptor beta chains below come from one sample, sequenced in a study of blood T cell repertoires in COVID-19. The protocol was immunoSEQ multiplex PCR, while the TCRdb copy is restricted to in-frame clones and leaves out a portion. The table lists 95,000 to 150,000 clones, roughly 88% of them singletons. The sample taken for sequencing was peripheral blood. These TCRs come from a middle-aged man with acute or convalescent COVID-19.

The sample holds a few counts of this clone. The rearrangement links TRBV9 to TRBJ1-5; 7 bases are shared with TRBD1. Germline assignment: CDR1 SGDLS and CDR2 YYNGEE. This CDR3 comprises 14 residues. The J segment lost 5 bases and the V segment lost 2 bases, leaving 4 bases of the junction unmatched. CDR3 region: CASSVDRDYQPQHF. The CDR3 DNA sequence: TGTGCCAGCAGCGTCGACAGGGACTATCAGCCCCAGCATTTT.

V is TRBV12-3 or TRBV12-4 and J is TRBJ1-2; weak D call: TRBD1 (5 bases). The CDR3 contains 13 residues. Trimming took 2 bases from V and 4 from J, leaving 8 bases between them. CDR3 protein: CASSLQGSYGYTF. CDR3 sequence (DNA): TGTGCCAGCAGTTTACAGGGAAGCTATGGCTACACCTTC.

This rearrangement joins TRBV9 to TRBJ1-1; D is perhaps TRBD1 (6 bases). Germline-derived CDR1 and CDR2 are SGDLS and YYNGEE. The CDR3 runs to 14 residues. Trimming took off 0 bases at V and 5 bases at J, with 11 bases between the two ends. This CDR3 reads CASSVDPGETEAFF. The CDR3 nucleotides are TGTGCCAGCAGCGTAGACCCAGGGGAAACTGAAGCTTTCTTT.

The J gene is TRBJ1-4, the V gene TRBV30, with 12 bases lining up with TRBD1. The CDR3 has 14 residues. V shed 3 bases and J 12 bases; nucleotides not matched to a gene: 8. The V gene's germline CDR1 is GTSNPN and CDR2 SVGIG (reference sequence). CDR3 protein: CAWSPGTGGAELFF. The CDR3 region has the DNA TGTGCCTGGAGCCCCGGGACAGGGGGCGCGGAACTGTTTTTT.

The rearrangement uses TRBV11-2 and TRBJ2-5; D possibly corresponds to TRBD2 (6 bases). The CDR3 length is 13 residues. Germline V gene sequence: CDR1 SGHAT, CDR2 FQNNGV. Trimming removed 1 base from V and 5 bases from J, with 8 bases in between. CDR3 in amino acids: CASSLGGEETQYF. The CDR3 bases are TGTGCCAGCAGCTTAGGGGGGGAGGAGACCCAGTACTTC.

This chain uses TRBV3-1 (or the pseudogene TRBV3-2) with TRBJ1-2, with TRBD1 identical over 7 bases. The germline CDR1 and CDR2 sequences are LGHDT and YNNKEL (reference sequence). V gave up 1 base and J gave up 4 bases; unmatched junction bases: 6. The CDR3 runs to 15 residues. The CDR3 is CASSQGRQGGYGYTF. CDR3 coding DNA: TGTGCCAGCAGCCAAGGCCGACAGGGCGGCTATGGCTACACCTTC.

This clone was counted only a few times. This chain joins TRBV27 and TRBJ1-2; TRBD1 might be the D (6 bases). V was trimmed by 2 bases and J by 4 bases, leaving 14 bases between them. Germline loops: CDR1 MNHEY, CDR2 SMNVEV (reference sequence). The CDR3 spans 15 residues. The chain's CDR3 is CASSLVGGQSYGYTF. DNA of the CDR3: TGTGCCAGCAGTTTAGTCGGGGGGCAAAGCTATGGCTACACCTTC.

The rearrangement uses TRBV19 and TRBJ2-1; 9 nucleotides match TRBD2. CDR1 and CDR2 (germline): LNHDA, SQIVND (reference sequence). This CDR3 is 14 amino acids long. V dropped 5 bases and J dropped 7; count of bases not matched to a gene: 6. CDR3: CASSVAGVRNEQFF. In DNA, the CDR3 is TGTGCCAGTAGTGTAGCGGGAGTCAGAAATGAGCAGTTCTTC.

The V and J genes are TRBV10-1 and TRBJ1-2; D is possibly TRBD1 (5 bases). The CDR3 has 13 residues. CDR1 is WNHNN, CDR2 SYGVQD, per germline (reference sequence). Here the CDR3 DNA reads TGCGCGACCGCTCCAGGGAGGGACTATGGCTACACCTTC. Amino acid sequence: CATAPGRDYGYTF.

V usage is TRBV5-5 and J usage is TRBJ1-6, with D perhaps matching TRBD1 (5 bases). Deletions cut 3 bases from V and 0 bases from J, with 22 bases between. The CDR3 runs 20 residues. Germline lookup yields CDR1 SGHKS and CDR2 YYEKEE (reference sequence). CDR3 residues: CASSYLRDSKGSSYNSPLHF. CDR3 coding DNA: TGTGCCAGCAGCTATCTCCGGGACTCCAAGGGGAGCTCCTATAATTCACCCCTCCACTTT.

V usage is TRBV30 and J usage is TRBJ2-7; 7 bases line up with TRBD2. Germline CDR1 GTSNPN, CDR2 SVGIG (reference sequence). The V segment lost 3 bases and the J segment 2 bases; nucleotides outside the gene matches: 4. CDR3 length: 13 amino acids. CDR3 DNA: TGTGCCTGGAGGGAGCGGGGCGCCTACGAGCAGTACTTC. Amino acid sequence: CAWRERGAYEQYF.

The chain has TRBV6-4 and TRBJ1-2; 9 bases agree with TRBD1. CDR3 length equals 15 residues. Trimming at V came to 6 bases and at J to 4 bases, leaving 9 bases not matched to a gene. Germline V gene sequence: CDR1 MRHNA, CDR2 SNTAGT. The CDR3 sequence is CASSLEGQGVYGYTF. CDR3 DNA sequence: TGTGCCAGCAGCCTTGAGGGACAGGGTGTCTATGGCTACACCTTC.

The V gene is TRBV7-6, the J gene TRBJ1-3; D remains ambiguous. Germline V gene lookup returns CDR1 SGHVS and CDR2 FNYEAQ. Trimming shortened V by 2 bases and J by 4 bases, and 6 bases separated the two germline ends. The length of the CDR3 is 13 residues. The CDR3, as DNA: TGTGCCAGCAGCTTACAGGCAGGAAACACCATATATTTT. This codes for CASSLQAGNTIYF.

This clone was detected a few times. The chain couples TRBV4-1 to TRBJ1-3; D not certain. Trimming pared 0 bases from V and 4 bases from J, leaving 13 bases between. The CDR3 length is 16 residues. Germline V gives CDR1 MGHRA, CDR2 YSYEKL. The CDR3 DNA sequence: TGCGCCAGCAGCCAAGAGTTATCTATCTTCGGAAACACCATATATTTT. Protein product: CASSQELSIFGNTIYF.